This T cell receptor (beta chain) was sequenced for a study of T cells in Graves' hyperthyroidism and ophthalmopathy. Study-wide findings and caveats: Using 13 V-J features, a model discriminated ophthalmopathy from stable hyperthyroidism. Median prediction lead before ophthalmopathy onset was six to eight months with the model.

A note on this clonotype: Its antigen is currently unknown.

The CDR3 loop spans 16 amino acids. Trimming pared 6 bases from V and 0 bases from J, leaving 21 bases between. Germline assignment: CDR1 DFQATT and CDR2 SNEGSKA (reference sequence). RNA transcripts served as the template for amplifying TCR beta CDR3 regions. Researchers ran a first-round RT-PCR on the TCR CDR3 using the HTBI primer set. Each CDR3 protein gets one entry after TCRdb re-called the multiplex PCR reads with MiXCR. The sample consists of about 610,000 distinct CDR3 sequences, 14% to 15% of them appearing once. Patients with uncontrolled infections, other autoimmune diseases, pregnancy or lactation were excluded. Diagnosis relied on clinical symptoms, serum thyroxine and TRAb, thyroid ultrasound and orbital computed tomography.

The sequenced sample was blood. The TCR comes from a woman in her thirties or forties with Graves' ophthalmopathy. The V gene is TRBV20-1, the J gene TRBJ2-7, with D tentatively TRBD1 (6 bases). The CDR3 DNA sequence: TGCAGTGCCGTTTGGGTTGGGGACACCTACTCCTACGAGCAGTACTTC. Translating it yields CSAVWVGDTYSYEQYF.